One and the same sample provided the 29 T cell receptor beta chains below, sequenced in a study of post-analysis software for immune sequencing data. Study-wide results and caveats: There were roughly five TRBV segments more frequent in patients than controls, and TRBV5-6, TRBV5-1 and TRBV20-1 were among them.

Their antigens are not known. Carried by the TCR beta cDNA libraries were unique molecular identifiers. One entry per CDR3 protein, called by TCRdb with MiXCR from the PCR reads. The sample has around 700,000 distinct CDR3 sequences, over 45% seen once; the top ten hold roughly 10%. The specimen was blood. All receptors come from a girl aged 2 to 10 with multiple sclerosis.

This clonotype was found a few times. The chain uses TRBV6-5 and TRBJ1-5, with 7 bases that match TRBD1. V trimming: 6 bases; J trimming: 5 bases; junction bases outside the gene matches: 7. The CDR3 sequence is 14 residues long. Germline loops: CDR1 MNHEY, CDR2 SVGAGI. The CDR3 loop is CASRPTDRDQPQHF. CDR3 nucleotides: TGTGCCAGCAGGCCTACCGACAGGGATCAGCCCCAGCATTTT.

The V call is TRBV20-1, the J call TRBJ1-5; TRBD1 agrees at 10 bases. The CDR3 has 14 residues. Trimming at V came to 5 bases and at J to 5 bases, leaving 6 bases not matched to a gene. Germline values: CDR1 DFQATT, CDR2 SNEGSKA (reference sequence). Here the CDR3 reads CSALTGQGDQPQHF. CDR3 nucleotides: TGCAGTGCTCTCACTGGACAGGGGGATCAGCCCCAGCATTTT.

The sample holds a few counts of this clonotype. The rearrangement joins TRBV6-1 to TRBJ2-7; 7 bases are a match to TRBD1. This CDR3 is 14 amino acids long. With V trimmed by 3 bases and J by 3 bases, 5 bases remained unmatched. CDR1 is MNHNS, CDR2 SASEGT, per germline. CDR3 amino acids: CASSDDRVVYEQYF. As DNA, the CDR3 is TGTGCCAGCAGTGACGACAGGGTCGTCTACGAGCAGTACTTC.

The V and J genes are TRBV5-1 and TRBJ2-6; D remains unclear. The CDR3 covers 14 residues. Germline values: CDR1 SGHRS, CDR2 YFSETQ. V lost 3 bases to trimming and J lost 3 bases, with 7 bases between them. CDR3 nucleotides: TGCGCCAGCAGCTCGACTTTTGGGGCCAACGTCCTGACTTTC. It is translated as CASSSTFGANVLTF.

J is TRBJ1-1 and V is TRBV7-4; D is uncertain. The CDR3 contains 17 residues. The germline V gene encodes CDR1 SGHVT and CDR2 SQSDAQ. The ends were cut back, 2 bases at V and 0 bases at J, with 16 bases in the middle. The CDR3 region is CASSLLGPAGLNTEAFF. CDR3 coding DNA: TGTGCCAGCAGCTTATTAGGTCCGGCAGGATTGAACACTGAAGCTTTCTTT.

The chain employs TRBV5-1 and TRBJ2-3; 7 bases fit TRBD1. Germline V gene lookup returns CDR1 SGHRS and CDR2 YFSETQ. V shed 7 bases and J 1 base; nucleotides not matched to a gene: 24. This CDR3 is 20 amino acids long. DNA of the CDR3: TGCGCCAGCCAAGCTTCAACATCGCTTAGGGGGCGGCAAGGCACAGATACGCAGTATTTT. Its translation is CASQASTSLRGRQGTDTQYF.

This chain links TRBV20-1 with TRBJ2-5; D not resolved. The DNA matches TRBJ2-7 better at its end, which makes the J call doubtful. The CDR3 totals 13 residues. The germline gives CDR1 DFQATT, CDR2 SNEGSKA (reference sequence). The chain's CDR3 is CSARANPLYEQYF. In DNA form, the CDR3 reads TGCAGTGCTAGGGCTAATCCTCTTTACGAGCAGTACTTC.

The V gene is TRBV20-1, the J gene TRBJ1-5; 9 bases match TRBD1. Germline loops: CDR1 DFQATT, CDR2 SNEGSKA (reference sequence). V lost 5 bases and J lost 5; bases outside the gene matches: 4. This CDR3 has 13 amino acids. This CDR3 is CSAAGQGDQPQHF. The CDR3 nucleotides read TGCAGTGCTGCGGGACAGGGAGATCAGCCCCAGCATTTT.

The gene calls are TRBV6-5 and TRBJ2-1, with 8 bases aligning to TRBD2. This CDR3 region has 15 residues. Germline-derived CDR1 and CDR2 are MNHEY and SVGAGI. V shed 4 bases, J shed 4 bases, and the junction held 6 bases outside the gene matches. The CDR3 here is CASSSNGGGYNEQFF. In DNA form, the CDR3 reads TGTGCCAGCAGTTCTAATGGCGGGGGGTACAATGAGCAGTTCTTC.

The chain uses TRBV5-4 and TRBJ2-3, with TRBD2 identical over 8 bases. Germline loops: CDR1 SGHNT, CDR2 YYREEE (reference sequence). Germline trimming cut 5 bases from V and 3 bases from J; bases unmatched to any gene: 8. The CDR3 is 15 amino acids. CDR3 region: CASRRGGLRTDTQYF. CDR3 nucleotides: TGTGCCAGCAGACGGGGGGGCCTTAGAACAGATACGCAGTATTTT.

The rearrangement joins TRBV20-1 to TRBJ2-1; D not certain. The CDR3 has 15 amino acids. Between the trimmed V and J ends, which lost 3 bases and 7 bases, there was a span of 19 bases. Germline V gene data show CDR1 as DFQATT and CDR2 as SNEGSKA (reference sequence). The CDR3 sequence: CSARDRSTNGNEQFF. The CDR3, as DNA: TGCAGTGCTAGGGACCGTAGCACCAATGGGAATGAGCAGTTCTTC.

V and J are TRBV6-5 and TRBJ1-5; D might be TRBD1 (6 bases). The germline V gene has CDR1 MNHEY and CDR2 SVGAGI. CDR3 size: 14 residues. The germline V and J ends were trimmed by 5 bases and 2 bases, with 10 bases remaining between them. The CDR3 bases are TGTGCCAGCAGTAAGGGGGTAGGCAATCAGCCCCAGCATTTT. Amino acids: CASSKGVGNQPQHF.

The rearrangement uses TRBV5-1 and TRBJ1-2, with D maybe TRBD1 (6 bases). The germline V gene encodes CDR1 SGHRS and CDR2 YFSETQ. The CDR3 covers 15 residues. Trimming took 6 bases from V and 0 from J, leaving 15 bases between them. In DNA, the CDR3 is TGCGCCAGCAAGCCTTCAGGGGCACCTAACTATGGCTACACCTTC. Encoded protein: CASKPSGAPNYGYTF.

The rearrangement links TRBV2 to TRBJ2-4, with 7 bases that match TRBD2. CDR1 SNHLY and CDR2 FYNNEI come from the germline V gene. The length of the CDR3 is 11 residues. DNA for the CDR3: TGTTCCTCGTCTAGCGGAAACATTCAGTACTTC. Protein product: CSSSSGNIQYF.

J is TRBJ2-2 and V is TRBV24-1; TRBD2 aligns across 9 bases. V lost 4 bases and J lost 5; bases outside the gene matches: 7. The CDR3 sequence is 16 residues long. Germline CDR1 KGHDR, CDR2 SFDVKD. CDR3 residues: CATSDDGLAWTGELFF. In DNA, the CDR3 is TGTGCCACCAGTGACGATGGACTAGCGTGGACCGGGGAGCTGTTTTTT.

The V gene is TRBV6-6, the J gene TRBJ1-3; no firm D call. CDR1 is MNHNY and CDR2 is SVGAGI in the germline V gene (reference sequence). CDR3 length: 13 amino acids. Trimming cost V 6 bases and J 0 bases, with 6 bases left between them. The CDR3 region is CASRGFSGNTIYF. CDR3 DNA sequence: TGTGCCAGCAGGGGATTCTCTGGAAACACCATATATTTT.

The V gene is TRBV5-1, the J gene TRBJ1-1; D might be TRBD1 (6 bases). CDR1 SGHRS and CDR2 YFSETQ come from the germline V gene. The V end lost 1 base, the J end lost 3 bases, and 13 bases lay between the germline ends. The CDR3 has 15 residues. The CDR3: CASSLQGPWDTEAFF. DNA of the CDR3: TGCGCCAGCAGCTTGCAGGGGCCCTGGGACACTGAAGCTTTCTTT.

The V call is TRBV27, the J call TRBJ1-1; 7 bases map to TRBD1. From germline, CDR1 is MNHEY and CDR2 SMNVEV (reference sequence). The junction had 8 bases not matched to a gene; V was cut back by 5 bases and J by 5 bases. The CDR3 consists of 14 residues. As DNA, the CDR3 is TGTGCCAGCAGTCCGGACAGGCGGGGGACTGAAGCTTTCTTT. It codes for CASSPDRRGTEAFF.

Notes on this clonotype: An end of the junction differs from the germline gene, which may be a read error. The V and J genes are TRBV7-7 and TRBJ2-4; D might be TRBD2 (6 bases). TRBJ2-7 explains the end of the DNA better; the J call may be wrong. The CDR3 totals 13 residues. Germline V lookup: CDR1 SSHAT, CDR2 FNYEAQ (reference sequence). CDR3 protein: CASSSGTYGEQYF. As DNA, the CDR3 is TGTGCTAGCAGCTCCGGGACTTACGGCGAGCAGTACTTC.

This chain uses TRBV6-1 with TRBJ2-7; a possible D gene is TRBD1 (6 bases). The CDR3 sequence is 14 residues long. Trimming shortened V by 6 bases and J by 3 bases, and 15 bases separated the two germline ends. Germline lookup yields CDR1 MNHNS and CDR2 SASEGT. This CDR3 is CASRHLQGNYEQYF. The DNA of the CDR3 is TGTGCCAGCAGGCACCTACAGGGAAACTACGAGCAGTACTTC.

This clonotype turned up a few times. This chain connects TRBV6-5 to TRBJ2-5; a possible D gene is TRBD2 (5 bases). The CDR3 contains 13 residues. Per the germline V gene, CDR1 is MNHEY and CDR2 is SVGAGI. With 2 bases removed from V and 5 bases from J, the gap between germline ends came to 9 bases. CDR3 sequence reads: CASSYVRRETQYF. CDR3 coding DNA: TGTGCCAGCAGTTACGTAAGGAGGGAGACCCAGTACTTC.

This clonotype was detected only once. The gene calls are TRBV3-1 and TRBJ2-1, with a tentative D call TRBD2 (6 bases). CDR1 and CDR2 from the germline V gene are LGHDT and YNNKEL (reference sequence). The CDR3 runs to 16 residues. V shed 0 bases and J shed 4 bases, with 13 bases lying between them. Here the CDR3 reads CASSQDPDGGYNEQFF. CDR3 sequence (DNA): TGTGCCAGCAGCCAAGATCCTGACGGAGGGTACAATGAGCAGTTCTTC.

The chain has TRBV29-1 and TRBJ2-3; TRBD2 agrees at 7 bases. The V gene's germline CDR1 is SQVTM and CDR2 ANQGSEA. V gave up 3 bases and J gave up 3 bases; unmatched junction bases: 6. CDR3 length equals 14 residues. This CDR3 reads CSVDRGVGTDTQYF. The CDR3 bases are TGCAGCGTTGACCGGGGGGTAGGAACAGATACGCAGTATTTT.

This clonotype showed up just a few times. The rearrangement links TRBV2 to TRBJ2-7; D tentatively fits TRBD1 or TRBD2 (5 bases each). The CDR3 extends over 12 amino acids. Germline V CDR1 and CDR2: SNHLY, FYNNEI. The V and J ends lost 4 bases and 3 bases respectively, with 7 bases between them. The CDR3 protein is CASSGGDYEQYF. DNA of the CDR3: TGTGCCAGCAGTGGAGGGGACTACGAGCAGTACTTC.

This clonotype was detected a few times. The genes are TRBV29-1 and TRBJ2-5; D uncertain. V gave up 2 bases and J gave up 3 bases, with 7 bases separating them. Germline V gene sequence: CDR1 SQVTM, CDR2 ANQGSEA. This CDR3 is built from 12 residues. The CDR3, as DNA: TGCAGCGTTGAATGGCGAGAAGAGACCCAGTACTTC. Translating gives CSVEWREETQYF.

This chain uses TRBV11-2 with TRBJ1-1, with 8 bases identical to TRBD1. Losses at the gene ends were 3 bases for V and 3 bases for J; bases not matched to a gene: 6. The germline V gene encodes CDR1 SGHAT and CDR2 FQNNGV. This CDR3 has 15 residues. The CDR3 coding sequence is TGTGCCAGCAGCTTGGACAGGGTTTGGGACACTGAAGCTTTCTTT. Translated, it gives CASSLDRVWDTEAFF.

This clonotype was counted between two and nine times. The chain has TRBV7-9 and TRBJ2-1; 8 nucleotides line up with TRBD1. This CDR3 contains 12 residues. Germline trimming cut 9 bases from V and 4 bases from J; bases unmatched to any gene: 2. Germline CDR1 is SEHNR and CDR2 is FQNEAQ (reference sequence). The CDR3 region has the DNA TGTGCCAGTGACAGGGGATACAATGAGCAGTTCTTC. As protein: CASDRGYNEQFF.

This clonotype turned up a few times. The chain's CDR3 is CATSVGGQYQFF. CDR3 in DNA: TGTGCCACCAGTGTGGGGGGTCAATATCAGTTCTTC. The genes are TRBV24-1 and TRBJ2-1; maybe TRBD2 (6 bases). V was trimmed by 5 bases and J by 13 bases, leaving 14 bases between them. This CDR3 is 12 amino acids long. Germline loops: CDR1 KGHDR, CDR2 SFDVKD.

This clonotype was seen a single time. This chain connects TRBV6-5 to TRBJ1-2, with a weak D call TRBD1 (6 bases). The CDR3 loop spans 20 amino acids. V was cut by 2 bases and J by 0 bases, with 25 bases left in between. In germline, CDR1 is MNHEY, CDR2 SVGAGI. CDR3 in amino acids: CASSYPITTGGRGANYGYTF. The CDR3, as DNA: TGTGCCAGCAGTTACCCGATTACGACAGGAGGGCGCGGAGCTAACTATGGCTACACCTTC.